This TCR beta chain was identified during a study of blood T cells in healthy people across ages. A J-beta primer mix and a sample-barcoded 5' primer were used in a second PCR of roughly 7 to 12 cycles. TCRdb called the 5' RACE reads again in MiXCR, with one record for every CDR3 protein. The data show around 1.5 million distinct CDR3 sequences, with around 59% seen just once and about 6.3% held by the top ten. This CDR3 spans 12 amino acids. Trimming removed 6 bases at V and 2 bases at J, with 8 bases between. Germline CDR1 MNHNS, CDR2 SASEGT. The TCR sequence derives from a man aged 18 to 35 in good health. The chain couples TRBV6-1 to TRBJ2-7, with a weak D call TRBD1 (6 bases). Sequencing was performed on blood. In nucleotides, the CDR3 is TGTGCCAGCAGGGACAGTACCTACGAGCAGTACTTC. Its protein product is CASRDSTYEQYF.